This is a list of T cell receptor beta chains from one sample in a study of metastatic and nonmetastatic thyroid tumors. MiXCR re-clonotyped the PCR reads for TCRdb. The sample has 25,000 to 35,000 clones; more than 15% are singletons. Sequencing was performed on blood. The receptors originated from a female donor with papillary thyroid cancer or a benign thyroid nodule (not recorded which). Some clones in this sample may be carry-over from other donors' samples. The CDR3 runs from the conserved cysteine through the conserved F or W. Each record gives: clone size, V gene, D gene, J gene, CDR3 protein, CDR3 DNA. D genes are given only for firm matches. Size is omitted from some rows. Given values are once, few, many or a class for expanded clones.

abundance: NA
v_gene: TRBV10-3
d_gene: TRBD2
j_gene: TRBJ2-2
CDR3aa: CAISDALLAGGPNTGELFF
CDR3nt: TGTGCCATCAGTGATGCCTTGCTAGCGGGAGGGCCTAATACCGGGGAGCTGTTTTTT

abundance: many
v_gene: TRBV28
d_gene: NA
j_gene: TRBJ1-5
CDR3aa: CASSPNTRPQHF
CDR3nt: TGTGCCAGCAGTCCAAACACCCGGCCCCAGCATTTT

abundance: many
v_gene: TRBV2
d_gene: NA
j_gene: TRBJ1-5
CDR3aa: CASSGQEVNRRLDQPQHF
CDR3nt: TGTGCCAGCAGTGGCCAGGAAGTCAACAGGAGACTTGATCAGCCCCAGCATTTT

abundance: medium-sized
v_gene: TRBV6-1
d_gene: TRBD1
j_gene: TRBJ1-1
CDR3aa: CASSAGTGYTEAFF
CDR3nt: TGTGCCAGCAGCGCCGGGACAGGCTACACTGAAGCTTTCTTT

abundance: few
v_gene: TRBV27
d_gene: NA
j_gene: TRBJ2-7
CDR3aa: CASRARYFPYEQYF
CDR3nt: TGTGCCAGCAGAGCCCGTTATTTCCCCTACGAGCAGTACTTC

abundance: medium-sized
v_gene: TRBV10-1
d_gene: NA
j_gene: TRBJ2-7
CDR3aa: CASSETGAPPYEQYF
CDR3nt: TGCGCCAGCAGTGAGACTGGGGCGCCCCCCTACGAGCAGTACTTC

abundance: many
v_gene: TRBV5-1
d_gene: TRBD1
j_gene: TRBJ2-7
CDR3aa: CASRARYGTVYEQYF
CDR3nt: TGCGCCAGCCGAGCACGATACGGGACAGTCTACGAGCAGTACTTC

abundance: NA
v_gene: TRBV19
d_gene: NA
j_gene: TRBJ2-7
CDR3aa: CASSMGWTVPREQYF
CDR3nt: TGTGCCAGTAGTATGGGCTGGACAGTCCCTCGCGAGCAGTACTTC

abundance: many
v_gene: TRBV7-2
d_gene: TRBD1
j_gene: TRBJ1-4
CDR3aa: CASSRSGGRDEKLFF
CDR3nt: TGTGCCAGCAGCCGGTCAGGGGGCCGGGATGAAAAACTGTTTTTT

abundance: few
v_gene: TRBV6-2/TRBV6-3
d_gene: NA
j_gene: TRBJ2-7
CDR3aa: CASSYFSGDYEQYF
CDR3nt: TGTGCCAGCAGTTACTTTTCGGGAGATTACGAGCAGTACTTC

abundance: many
v_gene: TRBV6-1
d_gene: NA
j_gene: TRBJ2-5
CDR3aa: CATASDQETQYF
CDR3nt: TGTGCCACCGCTAGCGACCAAGAGACCCAGTACTTC

abundance: many
v_gene: TRBV2
d_gene: TRBD2
j_gene: TRBJ2-7
CDR3aa: CASSRLAATYEQYF
CDR3nt: TGTGCCAGCAGTCGACTAGCGGCGACCTACGAGCAGTACTTC

abundance: many
v_gene: TRBV28
d_gene: TRBD2
j_gene: TRBJ2-3
CDR3aa: CASIPQLGTSSHF
CDR3nt: TGTGCCAGCATTCCACAATTGGGGACTAGCTCCCATTTT

abundance: many
v_gene: TRBV4-3
d_gene: NA
j_gene: TRBJ1-1
CDR3aa: CASSQMKNTEAFF
CDR3nt: TGCGCCAGCAGCCAAATGAAGAACACTGAAGCTTTCTTT

abundance: many
v_gene: TRBV5-1
d_gene: NA
j_gene: TRBJ1-5
CDR3aa: CASSFEPHSNQPQHF
CDR3nt: TGCGCCAGCAGCTTTGAGCCCCACTCCAATCAGCCCCAGCATTTT

abundance: many
v_gene: TRBV15
d_gene: NA
j_gene: TRBJ2-1
CDR3aa: CATSRDTPGASNNEQFF
CDR3nt: TGTGCCACCAGCAGAGATACCCCGGGGGCCTCAAACAATGAGCAGTTCTTC

abundance: many
v_gene: TRBV15
d_gene: TRBD1
j_gene: TRBJ2-7
CDR3aa: CATSRGTASYEQYF
CDR3nt: TGTGCCACCAGCAGGGGGACAGCCTCCTACGAGCAGTACTTC

abundance: many
v_gene: TRBV10-1
d_gene: TRBD2
j_gene: TRBJ2-3
CDR3aa: CASSEGAGDKDTQYF
CDR3nt: TGCGCCAGCAGTGAAGGAGCGGGGGATAAAGATACGCAGTATTTT

abundance: many
v_gene: TRBV19
d_gene: NA
j_gene: TRBJ2-3
CDR3aa: CASSHTSTTQYF
CDR3nt: TGTGCCAGTAGTCATACATCTACCACGCAGTATTTT

abundance: many
v_gene: TRBV5-1
d_gene: NA
j_gene: TRBJ2-3
CDR3aa: CASSLGTDRDTQYF
CDR3nt: TGCGCCAGCAGCCTAGGGACGGACAGAGATACGCAGTATTTT

abundance: medium-sized
v_gene: TRBV6-2/TRBV6-3
d_gene: NA
j_gene: TRBJ2-1
CDR3aa: CASSQTGEGYNEQFF
CDR3nt: TGTGCCAGCAGCCAAACAGGGGAGGGGTACAATGAGCAGTTCTTC

abundance: many
v_gene: TRBV19
d_gene: NA
j_gene: TRBJ1-1
CDR3aa: CASSIDTGSTEAFF
CDR3nt: TGTGCCAGTAGTATAGACACAGGGAGCACTGAAGCTTTCTTT

abundance: many
v_gene: TRBV19
d_gene: TRBD2
j_gene: TRBJ2-7
CDR3aa: CASSISLAAYEQYF
CDR3nt: TGTGCCAGTAGTATTAGCCTAGCGGCCTACGAGCAGTACTTC

abundance: many
v_gene: TRBV24-1
d_gene: NA
j_gene: TRBJ1-3
CDR3aa: CATSDNSGNTIYF
CDR3nt: TGTGCCACCAGTGACAACTCTGGAAACACCATATATTTT

abundance: many
v_gene: TRBV7-3
d_gene: NA
j_gene: TRBJ2-2
CDR3aa: CASSSQGSTNTGELFF
CDR3nt: TGTGCCAGCAGCTCCCAGGGGTCTACGAACACCGGGGAGCTGTTTTTT

abundance: many
v_gene: TRBV3-1
d_gene: NA
j_gene: TRBJ1-5
CDR3aa: CASSQLAGPQHF
CDR3nt: TGTGCCAGCAGCCAGTTGGCCGGCCCCCAGCATTTT

abundance: many
v_gene: TRBV6-4
d_gene: TRBD2
j_gene: TRBJ2-1
CDR3aa: CASSDSAGSYNEQFF
CDR3nt: TGTGCCAGCAGTGACTCAGCGGGGTCCTACAATGAGCAGTTCTTC

abundance: NA
v_gene: TRBV20-1
d_gene: NA
j_gene: TRBJ2-7
CDR3aa: CSARGGLSGWPSGEQYF
CDR3nt: TGCAGTGCTCGGGGAGGACTATCGGGATGGCCATCGGGCGAGCAGTACTTC

abundance: many
v_gene: TRBV3-1
d_gene: NA
j_gene: TRBJ2-2
CDR3aa: CASSLGTVGTTGELFF
CDR3nt: TGTGCCAGCAGCCTAGGGACGGTGGGTACTACCGGGGAGCTGTTTTTT

abundance: many
v_gene: TRBV6-1
d_gene: NA
j_gene: TRBJ1-2
CDR3aa: CASSEALGEGSYGYTF
CDR3nt: TGTGCCAGCAGTGAAGCGCTGGGAGAGGGAAGCTATGGCTACACCTTC